A selection of T cell receptor beta chains follows, all from one sample in a study of T cells in Graves' hyperthyroidism and ophthalmopathy. Each CDR3 protein gets one entry after TCRdb re-called the multiplex PCR reads with MiXCR. The sample lists approximately 600,000 distinct CDR3 sequences, more than 13% seen once, with 7% to 9% in the top ten. The specimen sequenced was blood. These receptor sequences come from a woman aged 18-29 years with Graves' ophthalmopathy. The conserved cysteine and the conserved F or W are not part of the CDR3 here.

len	v_gene	j_gene	CDR3aa
13	TRBV7-9	TRBJ1-5	ASSLARDHNQPQH
12	TRBV28	TRBJ2-5	AGSSQEERKTQY
13	TRBV11-2	TRBJ2-1	ASSQGSGGSNEQF
13	TRBV9	TRBJ2-3	ASSVAGGPQDTQY
13	TRBV6-6	TRBJ2-2	ASSYRGANTGELF
10	TRBV11-3	TRBJ2-7	ASSEGVRKQY
14	TRBV4-2	TRBJ2-2	ASSQGTGRNTGELF
15	TRBV6-1	TRBJ1-3	ASSERDSYYSGNTIY
12	TRBV7-9	TRBJ2-1	ASSSTPTGGGQF
15	TRBV20-1	TRBJ2-1	SARALARRDFYNEQF
12	TRBV18	TRBJ2-7	ASSPPTRLGEQY
12	TRBV2	TRBJ2-4	ASSELRGGNIQY
13	TRBV4-3	TRBJ1-2	ASSQVGQGGYGYT
12	TRBV28	TRBJ2-7	ASSLKAGAYEQY
14	TRBV7-9	TRBJ2-5	ASSLGLTEREETQY
13	TRBV12-3/TRBV12-4	TRBJ2-1	ASSLGVAAYNEQF
14	TRBV29-1	TRBJ2-1	SVGGGSGSSYNEQF
13	TRBV14	TRBJ2-7	ASSQGYRLYPEQY
17	TRBV4-1	TRBJ1-3	ASSQPRDRGADSGNTIY
13	TRBV7-9	TRBJ1-1	ASSLDSSLNTEAF
12	TRBV5-5	TRBJ1-1	ASSALTVNTEAF
11	TRBV2	TRBJ2-1	ASGQGEYNEQF
14	TRBV27	TRBJ2-7	ASGDPGLAGVREQY
14	TRBV19	TRBJ1-2	ASISSREGLRYGYT
14	TRBV27	TRBJ2-5	ASSFLAGGLQETQY
13	TRBV19	TRBJ1-5	ASSISREVNQPQH